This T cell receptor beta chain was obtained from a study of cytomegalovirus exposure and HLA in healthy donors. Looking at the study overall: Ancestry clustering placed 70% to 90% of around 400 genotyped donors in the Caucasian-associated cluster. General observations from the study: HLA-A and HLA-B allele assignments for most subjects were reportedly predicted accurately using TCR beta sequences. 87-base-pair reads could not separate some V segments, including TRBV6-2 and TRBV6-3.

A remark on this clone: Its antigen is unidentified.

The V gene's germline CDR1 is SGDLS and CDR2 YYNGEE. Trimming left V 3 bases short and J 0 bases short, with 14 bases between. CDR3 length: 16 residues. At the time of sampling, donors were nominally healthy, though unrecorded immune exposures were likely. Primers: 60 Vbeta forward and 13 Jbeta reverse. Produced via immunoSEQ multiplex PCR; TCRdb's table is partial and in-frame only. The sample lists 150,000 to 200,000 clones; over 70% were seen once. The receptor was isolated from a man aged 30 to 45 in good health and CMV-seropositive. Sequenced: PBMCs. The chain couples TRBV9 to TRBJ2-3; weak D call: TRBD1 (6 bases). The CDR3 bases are TGTGCCAGCAGCGCTAAGACAGGCTCCAGCACAGATACGCAGTATTTT. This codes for CASSAKTGSSTDTQYF.